One and the same sample provided the 23 T cell receptor beta chains below, sequenced in a study of prognosis after radiotherapy for stage I lung cancer. Multiplex PCR, run in two rounds, amplified TCR beta CDR3 from genomic DNA. Primers (each specific to one TRBV or TRBJ gene) were used in first-round PCR. TCRdb re-called the multiplex PCR reads with MiXCR, one entry per CDR3 protein. The sample shows around 59,000 distinct CDR3 sequences, about 25% of them seen only once. The material was PBMCs, obtained before or after stereotactic body radiation therapy (not recorded which). The source of these receptors is a donor over 45 with non-small cell lung cancer.

This clonotype occurred many times. This rearrangement joins TRBV7-6 to TRBJ1-1; no firm D call. The CDR3 contains 15 residues. Germline V gene sequence: CDR1 SGHVS, CDR2 FNYEAQ. V shed 5 bases and J shed 2 bases, with 15 bases lying between them. In DNA form, the CDR3 reads TGTGCCAGCAGCCCCGTGTCGACGGCTAACACTGAAGCTTTCTTT. This encodes CASSPVSTANTEAFF.

With regard to this clonotype: This probably arose from a read error, given a far larger clone one base away. The chain joins TRBV6-2 or TRBV6-3 to TRBJ2-5; the D is unclear. Germline V CDR1 and CDR2: MNHEY, SVGEGT. This CDR3 comprises 13 residues. Trimming pared 11 bases from V and 0 bases from J, leaving 13 bases between. In DNA, the CDR3 is TGTGCCGGCAACTCCGGGCACCAAGAGACCCAGTACTTC. Translation: CAGNSGHQETQYF.

This clonotype has a count of ten or more. CDR3 bases: TGCGCCAGCAGCCAAGCAGTTGGCCTTTATGGCTACACCTTC. As protein: CASSQAVGLYGYTF. V gene TRBV4-1 combines with J gene TRBJ1-2; D is unresolved. Trimming took off 1 base at V and 5 bases at J, with 11 bases between the two ends. CDR1 MGHRA and CDR2 YSYEKL come from the germline V gene. The CDR3 runs 14 residues.

This chain joins TRBV20-1 and TRBJ2-3; 8 bases align to TRBD1. Germline V gene lookup returns CDR1 DFQATT and CDR2 SNEGSKA (reference sequence). Trimming took 5 bases from V and 3 from J; bases not matched to a gene: 7. The CDR3 loop spans 14 amino acids. As DNA, the CDR3 is TGCAGTGCTTCTACAGGGGGTAGGACAGATACGCAGTATTTT. Protein: CSASTGGRTDTQYF.

Points on this clonotype: A much larger clone lies one base from this, so it may be a read error. The chain carries TRBV30 and TRBJ1-1; D is possibly TRBD1 (5 bases). Trimming took 8 bases from V and 6 from J, leaving 13 bases between them. The CDR3 runs 11 residues. Germline V gives CDR1 GTSNPN, CDR2 SVGIG (reference sequence). Written as DNA, the CDR3 is TGTGCCCGCCGGTGGGGCTCTGAAGCTTTCTTT. This translates into CARRWGSEAFF.

This clonotype has ten or more counts. The junction shows a germline mismatch at one end, possibly a read error. This chain connects TRBV9 to TRBJ2-3; TRBD2 matches 15 bases. CDR3 length: 16 residues. CDR1 is SGDLS and CDR2 is YYNGEE in the germline V gene. The CDR3 DNA follows: TGTACCAGCAGCCCGCGGACTAGCGGGGGGGCAGATACGCAGTATTTT. It specifies CTSSPRTSGGADTQYF.

With respect to this clonotype: A far more abundant clone sits one base away, making this likely a read error. The chain uses TRBV12-3 or TRBV12-4 and TRBJ2-3; TRBD2 aligns across 8 bases. This CDR3 has 16 amino acids. V was clipped by 10 bases and J by 4 bases; unmatched bases: 16. The DNA of the CDR3 is TGTGCCAACAGCTCCCCCTCGGTAGCGGGGTCAGATACGCAGTATTTT. Its protein product is CANSSPSVAGSDTQYF.

Comments on this clonotype: A much larger clone sits a single nucleotide away, making a read error possible. This chain links TRBV6-5 with TRBJ1-3; D is uncertain. Germline-derived CDR1 and CDR2 are MNHEY and SVGAGI. The CDR3 is 17 residues long. DNA of the CDR3: TGTGCCAGCAGTTACTCGACACTTACGAGCTCTGTAAACACCACATATTTT. Its protein is CASSYSTLTSSVNTTYF.

This clonotype was seen at least ten times. The CDR3 sequence is CASSYGHLGELNTEAFF. CDR3 DNA: TGTGCCAGCAGTTACGGCCATCTCGGAGAGTTGAACACTGAAGCTTTCTTT. The J gene is TRBJ1-1, the V gene TRBV6-2 or TRBV6-3, with no clear D. The length of the CDR3 is 17 residues. Germline V gene data show CDR1 as MNHEY and CDR2 as SVGEGT. Deletions cut 2 bases from V and 0 bases from J, with 16 bases between.

This clonotype was observed many times. J is TRBJ1-4 and V is TRBV20-1; 12 bases map to TRBD1. The length of the CDR3 is 15 residues. V lost 5 bases, J lost 4 bases, and 5 bases stayed unmatched. Germline CDR1 is DFQATT and CDR2 is SNEGSKA (reference sequence). As DNA, the CDR3 is TGCAGTGCTGGGGACAGGGGGCCTGGTAATGAAAAACTGTTTTTT. This codes for CSAGDRGPGNEKLFF.

This clonotype was seen ten or more times. This sequence joins TRBV5-1 and TRBJ1-1; 11 nucleotides match TRBD1. CDR1 SGHRS and CDR2 YFSETQ come from the germline V gene. V shed 4 bases, J shed 4 bases, and the junction held 6 bases outside the gene matches. The CDR3 extends over 15 amino acids. The CDR3 spells CASSPQDRGLTEAFF. The CDR3 DNA follows: TGCGCCAGCAGCCCACAGGACAGGGGGCTCACTGAAGCTTTCTTT. Supplemented by reference TRBV5-1 and TRBJ1-1, the full variable domain reads KAGVTQTPRYLIKTRGQQVTLSCSPISGHRSVSWYQQTPGQGLQFLFEYFSETQRNKGNFPGRFSGRQFSNSRSEMNVSTLELGDSALYLCASSPQDRGLTEAFFGQGTRLTVV.

With respect to this clonotype: A read error may explain this, as a much larger clone is one base away. The chain combines TRBV6-9 with TRBJ2-1; D gene ambiguous. The CDR3 is 17 residues long. Germline CDR1 and CDR2: MNHGY and SVAAGI. CDR3 in amino acids: CASSSHLRVRSYNEEFF. In nucleotides, the CDR3 is TGTGCCAGCAGTTCCCATTTACGGGTCAGATCCTACAATGAGGAGTTCTTC.

This clonotype was seen just once. A much bigger clone sits one base away, suggesting this may be a read error. The V and J genes are TRBV20-1 and TRBJ2-5, with D perhaps matching TRBD2 (6 bases). The CDR3 is made up of 15 amino acids. CDR1 is DFQATT and CDR2 is SNEGSKA in the germline V gene (reference sequence). The CDR3 spells CSATQGLVLGENQYF. In nucleotides, the CDR3 is TGCAGTGCCACCCAGGGACTCGTCTTGGGAGAGAACCAGTACTTC.

The table lists this clonotype with many counts. The DNA of the CDR3 is TGTGCCAGTAGTCTCCCCAACAGTGGGCAGTACTTC. Protein: CASSLPNSGQYF. The V gene is TRBV19, the J gene TRBJ2-7; D not certain. V lost 5 bases to trimming and J lost 9 bases, with 14 bases between them. Germline CDR1 is LNHDA and CDR2 is SQIVND (reference sequence). There are 12 residues in the CDR3.

This clonotype was found many times. The V call is TRBV5-1, the J call TRBJ2-1; 7 nucleotides agree with TRBD2. V shed 4 bases and J 7 bases; nucleotides not matched to a gene: 8. This CDR3 contains 14 residues. Germline CDR1 SGHRS, CDR2 YFSETQ. The CDR3 nucleotides read TGCGCCAGCAGCCGCGCGGGGGTGGGGAATGAGCAGTTCTTC. Its protein is CASSRAGVGNEQFF.

This clonotype was picked up many times. The genes are TRBV19 and TRBJ1-5, with D perhaps TRBD1 (5 bases). Trimming took 6 bases from V and 0 from J, leaving 12 bases between them. The CDR3 consists of 15 residues. Germline V CDR1 and CDR2: LNHDA, SQIVND (reference sequence). As DNA, the CDR3 is TGTGCCAGTAGCAGGGTCGGGCATAGCAATCAGCCCCAGCATTTT. It encodes CASSRVGHSNQPQHF.

This clonotype was detected ten times or more. In DNA form, the CDR3 reads TGTGCCAGCAGCACGGGGGTGGGCACTGAAGCTTTCTTT. This gives the protein CASSTGVGTEAFF. The chain couples TRBV3-1 to TRBJ1-1; D might be TRBD1 (5 bases). Germline V gives CDR1 LGHDT, CDR2 YNNKEL (reference sequence). The CDR3 length is 13 residues. Deletions cut 5 bases from V and 4 bases from J, with 11 bases between.

This chain links TRBV28 with TRBJ2-3; the D gene is possibly TRBD2 (6 bases). Per the germline V gene, CDR1 is MDHEN and CDR2 is SYDVKM. The CDR3 extends over 16 amino acids. Trimming left V 10 bases short and J 4 bases short, with 24 bases between. This CDR3 is CANNPSSVGMPDTQYF. DNA for the CDR3: TGTGCCAACAATCCCTCTAGCGTGGGGATGCCAGATACGCAGTATTTT.

Ten or more counts support this clonotype. V usage is TRBV7-9 and J usage is TRBJ1-2; D gene unclear. This CDR3 comprises 14 residues. V was pared by 5 bases and J by 0 bases, with 10 bases between. Germline CDR1 SEHNR, CDR2 FQNEAQ (reference sequence). The CDR3 bases are TGTGCCAGCAGCCCCGGCCTAGCTAACTATGGCTACACCTTC. Translating it yields CASSPGLANYGYTF. The full variable domain, rest sourced from reference TRBV7-9 and TRBJ1-2, is DTGVSQNPRHKITKRGQNVTFRCDPISEHNRLYWYRQTLGQGPEFLTYFQNEAQLEKSRLLSDRFSAERPKGSFSTLEIQRTEQGDSAMYLCASSPGLANYGYTFGSGTRLTVV.

This clonotype was recorded many times. V gene TRBV5-1 combines with J gene TRBJ1-1; 7 nucleotides line up with TRBD1. V trimming: 4 bases; J trimming: 7 bases; junction bases outside the gene matches: 13. Germline V gives CDR1 SGHRS, CDR2 YFSETQ. This CDR3 contains 15 residues. The CDR3 DNA is TGCGCCAGCAGCCCGGAACCCCGCCGACAGGGTGAAGCTTTCTTT. It encodes CASSPEPRRQGEAFF.

This clonotype was found many times. The rearrangement joins TRBV27 to TRBJ1-1; no clear D. The CDR3 is 15 amino acids. Germline V gene sequence: CDR1 MNHEY, CDR2 SMNVEV (reference sequence). The V gene lost 4 bases and the J gene lost 1 base, with 13 bases spanning the gap. CDR3 sequence reads: CASSSLGRENTEAFF. In DNA form, the CDR3 reads TGTGCCAGCAGTTCCCTCGGACGGGAGAACACTGAAGCTTTCTTT.

This clonotype has just a few counts. A much larger clone is a single base away; this may be a read error. V gene TRBV6-1 combines with J gene TRBJ1-2; D remains unclear. The germline gives CDR1 MNHNS, CDR2 SASEGT. Trimming shortened V by 5 bases and J by 7 bases, and 14 bases separated the two germline ends. The CDR3 runs to 13 residues. The CDR3 is CASSLGLACGYTF. DNA for the CDR3: TGTGCCAGCAGTCTAGGGCTTGCCTGTGGCTACACCTTC.

This clonotype was seen repeatedly, ten times or more. V gene TRBV28 combines with J gene TRBJ2-4; D gene ambiguous. Looked up from germline, CDR1 is MDHEN and CDR2 is SYDVKM. The CDR3 spans 13 residues. Deletions cut 7 bases from V and 0 bases from J, with 7 bases between. The CDR3 reads CASTLRAKNIQYF. The CDR3 coding sequence is TGTGCCAGCACCCTAAGAGCCAAAAACATTCAGTACTTC.